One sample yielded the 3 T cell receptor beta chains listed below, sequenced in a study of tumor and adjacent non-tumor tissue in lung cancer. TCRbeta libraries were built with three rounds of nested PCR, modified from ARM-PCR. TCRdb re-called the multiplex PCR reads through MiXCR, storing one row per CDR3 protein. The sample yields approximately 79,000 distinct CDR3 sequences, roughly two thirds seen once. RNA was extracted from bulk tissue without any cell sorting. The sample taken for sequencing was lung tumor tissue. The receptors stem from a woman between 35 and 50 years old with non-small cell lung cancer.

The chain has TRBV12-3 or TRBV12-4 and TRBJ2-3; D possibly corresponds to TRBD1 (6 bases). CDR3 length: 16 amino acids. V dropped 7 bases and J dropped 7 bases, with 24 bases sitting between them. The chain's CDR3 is CASIPWVAWGTNTQYF. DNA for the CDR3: TGTGCCAGCATTCCCTGGGTAGCCTGGGGGACAAATACGCAGTATTTT.

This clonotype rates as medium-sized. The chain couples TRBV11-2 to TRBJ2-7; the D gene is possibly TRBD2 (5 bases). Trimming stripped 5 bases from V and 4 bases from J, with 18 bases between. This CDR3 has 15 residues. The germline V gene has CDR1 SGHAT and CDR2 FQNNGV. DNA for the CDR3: TGTGCCAGCAGCCCTTTGTGGCGGGCCAATTACGAGCAGTACTTC. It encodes CASSPLWRANYEQYF.

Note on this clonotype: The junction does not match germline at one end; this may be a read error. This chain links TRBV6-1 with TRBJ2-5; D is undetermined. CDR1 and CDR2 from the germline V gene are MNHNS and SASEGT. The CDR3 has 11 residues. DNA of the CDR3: TGTGCCAGTAGTGTCTGTGAGACCCAGTACTTC. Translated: CASSVCETQYF.